Each of the 25 T cell receptor beta chains below was sequenced from the same sample in a study of shared clonotypes between healthy human individuals (dated by TCRdb to between 2020 and 2021). Libraries were built with the immunoSEQ multiplex PCR assay. TCRdb carries this immuneACCESS record with in-frame sequences only. Its versions omit some clonotypes, under half of them owing to an unresolved V gene in the studies checked, with the rest unexplained. The sample data list hundreds of thousands of clones, and about 78% of these were observed just once. The ten largest clonotypes hold 1.8% of the sample. Sequencing was carried out using memory CD4+ T cells sorted from blood. Reading the label with the study, this specimen's cell subset or site is: CD45RA-negative fraction. Every receptor here comes from a woman aged 25 to 39 in good health.

The V and J genes are TRBV7-8 and TRBJ2-5; D unclear. The CDR3 loop spans 13 amino acids. V lost 2 bases and J 4 bases, leaving 8 bases between the germline ends. The germline V gene encodes CDR1 SGHVS and CDR2 FQNEAQ. CDR3 residues: CASSLWDLETQYF. CDR3 in DNA: TGTGCCAGCAGCTTATGGGATTTAGAGACCCAGTACTTC.

This clone showed up just a few times. The CDR3, as DNA: TGTGCCAGCAGGGAACAGGACGGCACCCCCTACGAGCAGTACTTC. Protein: CASREQDGTPYEQYF. The rearrangement joins TRBV6-1 to TRBJ2-7; D possibly corresponds to TRBD1 (5 bases). Germline values: CDR1 MNHNS, CDR2 SASEGT. With 6 bases removed from V and 2 bases from J, the gap between germline ends came to 17 bases. The CDR3 is made up of 15 amino acids.

This clone has just a few counts. This sample also contains other DNA sequences that code for the same CDR3. The chain joins TRBV28 to TRBJ2-3; no firm D call. Trimming stripped 2 bases from V and 6 bases from J, with 3 bases between. CDR1 and CDR2 (germline): MDHEN, SYDVKM. The CDR3 consists of 11 residues. DNA of the CDR3: TGTGCCAGCAGTTTACGGGATACGCAGTATTTT. This codes for CASSLRDTQYF.

This rearrangement joins TRBV10-3 to TRBJ1-5; maybe TRBD1 (5 bases). Trimming left V 2 bases short and J 5 bases short, with 10 bases between. Germline-derived CDR1 and CDR2 are ENHRY and SYGVKD. The CDR3 sequence is 14 residues long. CDR3 region: CAISEGGSDQPQHF. CDR3 bases: TGTGCCATCAGTGAGGGGGGGTCCGATCAGCCCCAGCATTTT.

The rearrangement links TRBV11-1 to TRBJ2-1, with 8 positions matching TRBD1. CDR3 size: 12 residues. V was pared by 1 base and J by 16 bases, with 6 bases of the junction left unmatched. CDR1 is SGHAT and CDR2 is FQDESV in the germline V gene (reference sequence). The CDR3 reads CASSLDGRGHFF. DNA for the CDR3: TGTGCCAGCAGCTTAGACGGCAGGGGGCATTTCTTC. The full variable domain, in which reference TRBV11-1 and TRBJ2-1 provide the parts outside the CDR3, is EAEVAQSPRYKITEKSQAVAFWCDPISGHATLYWYRQILGQGPELLVQFQDESVVDDSQLPKDRFSAERLKGVDSTLKIQPAELGDSAMYLCASSLDGRGHFFGPGTRLTVL.

The V and J genes are TRBV14 and TRBJ1-4, with D possibly being TRBD1 (5 bases). Germline V gene lookup returns CDR1 SGHDN and CDR2 FVKESK. Trimming took 1 base from V and 5 from J, leaving 11 bases between them. This CDR3 has 15 amino acids. CDR3: CASSQAGTANEKLFF. The CDR3 DNA reads TGTGCCAGCAGCCAAGCCGGGACGGCGAATGAAAAACTGTTTTTT.

The gene calls are TRBV28 and TRBJ2-7; 11 nucleotides line up with TRBD2. The CDR3 is 15 residues long. V lost 8 bases to trimming and J lost 2 bases; unmatched junction nucleotides: 8. Germline V gene data show CDR1 as MDHEN and CDR2 as SYDVKM. CDR3 amino acids: CASGGTSGNTYEQYF. The CDR3 nucleotides read TGTGCCAGCGGGGGGACTAGCGGAAATACCTACGAGCAGTACTTC.

This chain connects TRBV7-3 to TRBJ2-3; D unclear. The CDR3 runs 13 residues. The germline V and J ends were trimmed by 5 bases and 2 bases, with 8 bases remaining between them. Germline V gene data show CDR1 as SGHTA and CDR2 as FQGTGA. The CDR3 coding sequence is TGTGCCAGCAGCCAGCTACACACAGATACGCAGTATTTT. Its translation is CASSQLHTDTQYF.

This chain joins TRBV18 and TRBJ1-2; D is unresolved. V was trimmed by 2 bases and J by 1 base, leaving 20 bases between them. The length of the CDR3 is 18 residues. CDR1 KGHSH and CDR2 LQKENI come from the germline V gene. This CDR3 is CASSPMASGGQLNYGYTF. In DNA, the CDR3 is TGTGCCAGCTCACCAATGGCCTCAGGTGGGCAACTTAACTATGGCTACACCTTC.

The chain recombines TRBV7-2 with TRBJ2-7, with D uncertain. The germline gives CDR1 SGHTA, CDR2 FQGNSA. The CDR3 runs to 13 residues. Trimming left V 5 bases short and J 4 bases short, with 12 bases between. The CDR3 sequence: CASSQDRSYEQYF. CDR3 bases: TGTGCCAGCAGCCAAGATAGGAGTTACGAGCAGTACTTC.

The gene calls are TRBV19 and TRBJ2-1; a weak D match, TRBD1 (6 bases). With 4 bases removed from V and 8 bases from J, the gap between germline ends came to 15 bases. This CDR3 has 14 residues. Per the germline V gene, CDR1 is LNHDA and CDR2 is SQIVND (reference sequence). The CDR3 DNA follows: TGTGCCAGTAGTAGGCTGGGGGCGCGGGATGAGCAGTTCTTC. Amino acids: CASSRLGARDEQFF.

The chain combines TRBV18 with TRBJ1-3; D is undetermined. V was shortened by 4 bases and J by 0 bases, with 13 bases between the two germline ends. Germline V gene sequence: CDR1 KGHSH, CDR2 LQKENI. The length of the CDR3 is 16 residues. The CDR3 sequence: CASSQAVGHSGNTIYF. CDR3 DNA: TGTGCCAGCTCACAAGCCGTCGGGCACTCTGGAAACACCATATATTTT.

In the case of this clone: Other DNA sequences in this specimen translate into the identical CDR3. The chain's CDR3 is CASRGQGLTGELFF. The CDR3, as DNA: TGTGCCAGTAGAGGACAGGGGTTGACCGGGGAGCTGTTTTTT. J is TRBJ2-2 and V is TRBV19; 9 bases align to TRBD1. The CDR3 length is 14 residues. V was clipped by 6 bases and J by 5 bases; unmatched bases: 4. Germline V lookup: CDR1 LNHDA, CDR2 SQIVND (reference sequence). Filled out from reference TRBV19 and TRBJ2-2, the complete variable domain reads DGGITQSPKYLFRKEGQNVTLSCEQNLNHDAMYWYRQDPGQGLRLIYYSQIVNDFQKGDIAEGYSVSREKKESFPLTVTSAQKNPTAFYLCASRGQGLTGELFFGEGSRLTVL.

This clone was seen only a few times. The rearrangement links TRBV28 to TRBJ2-7; D unresolved. Trimming shortened V by 5 bases and J by 4 bases, and 15 bases separated the two germline ends. In germline, CDR1 is MDHEN, CDR2 SYDVKM. CDR3 size: 14 residues. CDR3 region: CASSPPEPRYEQYF. CDR3 sequence (DNA): TGTGCCAGCAGTCCCCCTGAGCCCCGGTACGAGCAGTACTTC.

The chain joins TRBV2 to TRBJ2-1; D is unclear. V lost 4 bases and J lost 7, with 14 bases in between. Looked up from germline, CDR1 is SNHLY and CDR2 is FYNNEI. The CDR3 length is 14 residues. CDR3 in DNA: TGTGCCAGCAGTGGCCAATCTGGGTGGAATGAGCAGTTCTTC. Its protein is CASSGQSGWNEQFF.

The chain combines TRBV11-2 with TRBJ2-2; D perhaps matches TRBD1 (6 bases). The germline V gene encodes CDR1 SGHAT and CDR2 FQNNGV. The CDR3 length is 15 residues. Trimming pared 5 bases from V and 8 bases from J, leaving 18 bases between. CDR3 residues: CASSPSAGAVGELFF. Here the CDR3 DNA reads TGTGCCAGCAGCCCTTCGGCAGGGGCAGTTGGGGAGCTGTTTTTT.

The chain employs TRBV27 and TRBJ1-2, with 7 bases fitting TRBD1. There are 13 residues in the CDR3. The germline CDR1 and CDR2 sequences are MNHEY and SMNVEV (reference sequence). The V segment lost 5 bases and the J segment 5 bases; nucleotides outside the gene matches: 5. The CDR3 region is CASSRTGAYGYTF. CDR3 DNA: TGTGCCAGCAGTCGCACAGGGGCGTATGGCTACACCTTC.

This clone was recorded many times. For the CDR3, the DNA is TGTGCCAGCAGCTTAGCCTTTAAAGAGACCCAGTACTTC. It translates to CASSLAFKETQYF. The V and J genes are TRBV7-8 and TRBJ2-5; D not certain. Germline V lookup: CDR1 SGHVS, CDR2 FQNEAQ. V dropped 0 bases and J dropped 3 bases, with 5 bases sitting between them. The CDR3 totals 13 residues.

The chain recombines TRBV7-9 with TRBJ2-7; D is perhaps TRBD1 (8 bases). This CDR3 comprises 18 residues. Germline CDR1 and CDR2: SEHNR and FQNEAQ (reference sequence). Trimming cost V 1 base and J 5 bases, with 24 bases left between them. CDR3 in amino acids: CASSLGSFRGRGPHEQYF. DNA of the CDR3: TGTGCCAGCAGCTTAGGATCATTCAGGGGGCGGGGGCCCCACGAGCAGTACTTC. The variable domain in full, completed from reference TRBV7-9 and TRBJ2-7, reads DTGVSQNPRHKITKRGQNVTFRCDPISEHNRLYWYRQTLGQGPEFLTYFQNEAQLEKSRLLSDRFSAERPKGSFSTLEIQRTEQGDSAMYLCASSLGSFRGRGPHEQYFGPGTRLTVT.

The chain is built from TRBV7-9 and TRBJ2-3; 9 bases are shared with TRBD2. Germline loops: CDR1 SEHNR, CDR2 FQNEAQ (reference sequence). The V gene end was trimmed by 1 base and the J gene end by 2 bases; junction bases not matched to a gene: 7. The CDR3 spans 17 residues. The chain's CDR3 is CASSLGGSGSHTDTQYF. Here the CDR3 DNA reads TGTGCCAGCAGCTTAGGGGGTAGCGGGAGCCACACAGATACGCAGTATTTT. Supplemented by reference TRBV7-9 and TRBJ2-3, the full variable domain reads DTGVSQNPRHKITKRGQNVTFRCDPISEHNRLYWYRQTLGQGPEFLTYFQNEAQLEKSRLLSDRFSAERPKGSFSTLEIQRTEQGDSAMYLCASSLGGSGSHTDTQYFGPGTRLTVL.

CDR3 amino acids: CASIPIGGDPTDTQYF. CDR3 DNA: TGTGCCAGCATCCCCATAGGCGGCGATCCCACAGATACGCAGTATTTT. This chain joins TRBV27 and TRBJ2-3; D uncertain. This CDR3 is 16 amino acids long. With 7 bases removed from V and 2 bases from J, the gap between germline ends came to 19 bases. The germline V gene encodes CDR1 MNHEY and CDR2 SMNVEV (reference sequence).

The chain is built from TRBV28 and TRBJ2-1; D is unresolved. The CDR3 has 14 amino acids. V was pared by 6 bases and J by 6 bases, with 15 bases between. Germline-derived CDR1 and CDR2 are MDHEN and SYDVKM. CDR3 sequence (DNA): TGTGCCAGCAGCACAATCGTCGGGCCCAATGAGCAGTTCTTC. Translating it yields CASSTIVGPNEQFF.

In its sample, this clone was seen once. The J gene is TRBJ1-5, the V gene TRBV2; tentative D call: TRBD1 (6 bases). Between the trimmed V and J ends, which lost 9 bases and 4 bases, there was a span of 10 bases. The CDR3 is 12 amino acids. From germline, CDR1 is SNHLY and CDR2 FYNNEI. This CDR3 is CASGQWNQPQHF. DNA for the CDR3: TGTGCCAGTGGACAGTGGAATCAGCCCCAGCATTTT.

This clone was detected a few times. The gene calls are TRBV19 and TRBJ1-5, with a possible D match to TRBD1 (5 bases). Trimming pared 4 bases from V and 9 bases from J, leaving 16 bases between. Germline V lookup: CDR1 LNHDA, CDR2 SQIVND (reference sequence). CDR3 length equals 14 residues. The CDR3 protein is CASSTDGGMAPQHF. The CDR3 DNA reads TGTGCCAGTAGTACGGACGGGGGAATGGCGCCCCAGCATTTT.

This sequence joins TRBV10-2 and TRBJ2-5, with 13 bases lining up with TRBD2. CDR1 WSHSY and CDR2 SAAADI come from the germline V gene. The CDR3 has 16 residues. J was trimmed by 4 bases and V by 7 bases; bases with no gene match: 9. This CDR3 reads CASKTSGRRPGETQYF. CDR3 in DNA: TGCGCCAGCAAGACTAGCGGGAGGAGGCCGGGAGAGACCCAGTACTTC.